This TCR beta chain was sequenced in a study of Graves' ophthalmopathy and Graves' hyperthyroidism. The overall study: Peripheral blood was gathered at first diagnosis, ahead of any treatment whatsoever.

Broader study findings: The 13-signature model separated ophthalmopathy from stable hyperthyroidism at 85% to 90% sensitivity and roughly 81% specificity.

This clonotype was counted many times. Its cognate antigen is unknown. TCR beta CDR3 amplification used RNA transcripts. HTBI primers primed a first-round RT-PCR, and a second-round multiplex PCR followed. In TCRdb, the multiplex PCR reads were re-called with MiXCR into one record per CDR3 protein. The sample contains about 160,000 distinct CDR3 sequences, around two fifths of which appear only once. Uncontrolled infections, pregnancy, lactation or other autoimmune diseases led to patient exclusion. V was cut by 6 bases and J by 2 bases, with 16 bases left in between. This CDR3 has 15 amino acids. Germline CDR1 reads MDHEN; CDR2 reads SYDVKM.

The genes are TRBV28 and TRBJ1-1, with D hard to call. The sequence was obtained from a man younger than 45 with Graves' ophthalmopathy. Material: peripheral blood. CDR3 region: CASSFIQVFNTEAFF. CDR3 bases: TGTGCCAGCAGCTTTATTCAGGTATTCAACACTGAAGCTTTCTTT.